This T cell receptor (beta chain) was recorded in a study of CD8 T cells in ankylosing spondylitis. The CDR3 contains 17 residues when both ends are counted. Concerning this clonotype itself: The DNA is omitted, as the CDR3 cannot be located on it reliably, and the CDR3 follows TCRdb's listing.

One entry per CDR3 protein, called by TCRdb with MiXCR from the 5' RACE reads. The top ten hold under 8% of the sample, which has approximately 220,000 distinct CDR3 sequences, approximately 24% seen once. This clonotype originated in a male donor with ankylosing spondylitis or in good health (not recorded which). The sequenced sample consisted of blood, either unsorted or a sorted T cell fraction (not recorded which). This chain connects TRBV12-3 or TRBV12-4 to TRBJ2-2; the table calls TRBD1, which could not be checked here. The CDR3 region is CASSFPRQGAGGELFFF.